The rows below give T cell receptor beta chains drawn from one sample of a study of beta chain features in type 1 diabetes. Libraries were prepared by immunoSEQ multiplex PCR; TCRdb keeps only in-frame clonotypes and omits some of them. The table records around 44,000 clones, about 51% of them present only once. Input material: Tregs from blood. The receptors were gathered from a woman aged 18-35 years in good health. The CDR3 runs from the conserved cysteine through the conserved F or W. Fields, in order: D gene, clone size, V gene, J gene, CDR3 DNA, CDR3 protein. The D gene is left open where the match is weak. Expanded clones are given a class, and other clones once, few, many or no size at all.

NA	NA	TRBV10-3	TRBJ2-7	TGTGCCATCAGTGAGTCAAGGGGTGAGCAGTACTTC	CAISESRGEQYF
NA	NA	TRBV28	TRBJ2-7	TGTGCCAGCAGCCAAGGACTGGTTGACTCCTACGAGCAGTACTTC	CASSQGLVDSYEQYF
TRBD2	NA	TRBV7-9	TRBJ2-1	TGTGCCAGCAGCAGGACTAGCGGGAGCTCCTACAATGAGCAGTTCTTC	CASSRTSGSSYNEQFF
NA	NA	TRBV6-5	TRBJ2-7	TGTGCCAGCAGTTACGGGACTTGGTCGAACGAGCAGTACTTC	CASSYGTWSNEQYF
NA	NA	TRBV14	TRBJ2-7	TGTGCCAGCAGCTGGGACTTAAGATCCTACGAGCAGTACTTC	CASSWDLRSYEQYF
NA	NA	TRBV7-2	TRBJ2-7	TGTGCCAGCAGCTTAACTGCCGGGGACTACGAGCAGTACTTC	CASSLTAGDYEQYF
TRBD2	few	TRBV30	TRBJ2-3	TGTGCCTGGAGTAAGCCGGGACTAGCGTCGAGCACAGATACGCAGTATTTT	CAWSKPGLASSTDTQYF
NA	NA	TRBV7-3	TRBJ2-3	TGTGCCAGCAGCTTGTTCGGTACAGATACGCAGTATTTT	CASSLFGTDTQYF
TRBD1	NA	TRBV7-8	TRBJ1-4	TGTGCCAGCAGCCGCCGGGACAGGGGTGAAAAACTGTTTTTT	CASSRRDRGEKLFF
NA	few	TRBV14	TRBJ2-1	TGTGCCAGCAGCCAAGTAGCTGGGAATGAGCAGTTCTTC	CASSQVAGNEQFF
NA	NA	TRBV7-9	TRBJ2-1	TGTGCCAGCAGCTTAGTTTCCCGGCGGCTTAATGAGCAGTTCTTC	CASSLVSRRLNEQFF
TRBD1	NA	TRBV13	TRBJ2-2	TGTGCCAGCAGCCGGGGACAGGGCAACACCGGGGAGCTGTTTTTT	CASSRGQGNTGELFF
NA	NA	TRBV7-2	TRBJ2-1	TGTGCCAGCAGCCTAGACAGGCCAGGGGAACAGTTCTTC	CASSLDRPGEQFF
TRBD1	NA	TRBV2	TRBJ1-5	TGTGCCAGCAGTTCGGACAGGGGCAATCAGCCCCAGCATTTT	CASSSDRGNQPQHF
TRBD2	NA	TRBV2	TRBJ2-5	TGTGCCAGCAGTGGGGACTCGGGAGGGCGGGAGACCCAGTACTTC	CASSGDSGGRETQYF
TRBD2	NA	TRBV4-1	TRBJ2-2	TGCGCCAGCAGCCAAGATAGGTTTTGGGGGAGGGCCACAACCGGGGAGCTGTTTTTT	CASSQDRFWGRATTGELFF
TRBD1	NA	TRBV6-1	TRBJ2-7	TGTGCCAGCCTATACGGACAGGGAGCGAGCGAGCAGTACTTC	CASLYGQGASEQYF
NA	NA	TRBV28	TRBJ2-7	TGTGCCAGCAGTCTGGGGGGTACCTACGAGCAGTACTTC	CASSLGGTYEQYF
TRBD2	NA	TRBV7-9	TRBJ2-4	TGTGCCAGCAGCTTCTCCGGGACTACAACAAACATTCAGTACTTC	CASSFSGTTTNIQYF
NA	few	TRBV7-9	TRBJ2-1	TGTGCCAGCAGCTCTAGCGTCAATGAGCAGTTCTTC	CASSSSVNEQFF
NA	few	TRBV18	TRBJ2-1	TGTGCCAGCTCACTGTACGGTGATAACAATGAGCAGTTCTTC	CASSLYGDNNEQFF
TRBD1	few	TRBV7-2	TRBJ2-1	TGTGCCAGCAGCTTAGCGCGGACAGGGGTGCAGTTCTTC	CASSLARTGVQFF
NA	few	TRBV28	TRBJ1-5	TGTGCCAGCTATGCAGGGTCTAGCAATCAGCCCCAGCATTTT	CASYAGSSNQPQHF
NA	NA	TRBV7-2	TRBJ2-5	TGTGCCAGCAGCTTAATGGACAGCCAAGAGACCCAGTACTTC	CASSLMDSQETQYF
TRBD1	once	TRBV6-5	TRBJ2-7	TGTGCCAGCAGTATATCCGGGACAGGGGGCTACGAGCAGTACTTC	CASSISGTGGYEQYF
TRBD1	NA	TRBV7-3	TRBJ1-2	TGTGCCAGCAGCTTAACCGGGACAGGGAGGGGTGGCTACACCTTC	CASSLTGTGRGGYTF
TRBD2	once	TRBV7-2	TRBJ2-7	TGTGCCAGCAGTCCGGACGGGAGGGGCGAGCAGTACTTC	CASSPDGRGEQYF
NA	NA	TRBV28	TRBJ2-3	TGTGCCAGCAGTCCCCCCGGAGCGGCCACAGATACGCAGTATTTT	CASSPPGAATDTQYF
TRBD2	NA	TRBV7-2	TRBJ2-5	TGTGCCAGCAGCTTAGTCGCTTGGCGGGAGTGGGGGACCCAGTACTTC	CASSLVAWREWGTQYF
TRBD2	NA	TRBV18	TRBJ2-1	TGTGCCAGCTCCCTCACTAGCGGGAGGCACAATGAGCAGTTCTTC	CASSLTSGRHNEQFF
NA	NA	TRBV6-6	TRBJ2-1	TGTGCCAGCAGTTTCTCCCTGGACACAAGAGCAAATGAGCAGTTCTTC	CASSFSLDTRANEQFF
NA	NA	TRBV4-3	TRBJ1-2	TGCGCCAGCAGCCAAGATTTGTATATTGACAGGAGAGATGGCTACACCTTC	CASSQDLYIDRRDGYTF
TRBD2	NA	TRBV2	TRBJ2-1	TGTGCCAGCAGTGAAACCGGGACTAGCGGGGGGAAGAGCTCCTACAATGAGCAGTTCTTC	CASSETGTSGGKSSYNEQFF
TRBD2	medium-sized	TRBV28	TRBJ2-3	TGTGCCAGCAGTTTGGGTCGGCTAGCGGGAGGATTGGAGGCAGATACGCAGTATTTT	CASSLGRLAGGLEADTQYF